This T cell receptor (beta chain) was observed in a study of memory B cells and T cells in multiple sclerosis. About this clone itself: The antigen remains undetermined.

Regarding the study as a whole: Compartments had unequal clone-set sizes, affecting shared clonotype counts.

The method was immunoSEQ multiplex PCR; TCRdb's version includes in-frame clones alone and lacks a portion of them. Of roughly 12,000 clones in the sample, almost 85% were seen once. The CDR3 has 16 amino acids. V was trimmed by 2 bases and J by 4 bases, leaving 16 bases between them. Germline V lookup: CDR1 MNHNS, CDR2 SASEGT. After stimulus-free culture, autoproliferating CFSE-dim and non-proliferating CFSE-high T cells were sequenced separately. Pooled replicate wells came from some 5x10^7 CFSE-labeled PBMCs cultured about seven days without stimulus. PBMCs were labeled with about 0.5 uM CFSE and cultured without exogenous stimuli.

The sequenced material came from PBMCs from blood kept in culture. The chain recombines TRBV6-1 with TRBJ2-3; D is perhaps TRBD2 (5 bases). The receptor was isolated from a human donor with multiple sclerosis. In nucleotides, the CDR3 is TGTGCCAGCAGTGAAATGTGGACGGAGGCTTCAGATACGCAGTATTTT. Translating it yields CASSEMWTEASDTQYF.